A selection of T cell receptor beta chains follows, all from one sample in a study of OX40 agonist ivuxolimab in advanced cancers. TCRdb's table, derived via immunoSEQ multiplex PCR, lists solely in-frame clones and lacks some. The sample consists of more than 55,000 clones, about 88% of them appearing once. The sequencing here drew on CD4+ or CD8+ T cells sorted from blood, taken in a trial of the OX40 agonist ivuxolimab. The receptors were sampled from an adult with an advanced solid tumor such as melanoma, head and neck, liver or kidney cancer. Each CDR3 is given with its conserved first and last residue. D genes are given only for firm matches. For some rows the clone size is stated as once, few or many, or as a class when expanded; others skip it.

v_call,d_call,cdr3_length,clone_size,j_call,cdr3_nt,cdr3_aa
TRBV28,.,15,.,TRBJ1-1,TGTGCCACCCTCCCCGGGGCAGCGGTGAACACTGAAGCTTTCTTT,CATLPGAAVNTEAFF
TRBV19,.,13,.,TRBJ1-1,TGTGCCAGTAGGCCTCTTCCGGGCACTGAAGCTTTCTTT,CASRPLPGTEAFF
TRBV5-1,.,15,.,TRBJ2-7,TGCGCCAGCAGCTTGGCACCGGGGCTCTCCTACGAGCAGTACTTC,CASSLAPGLSYEQYF
TRBV11-2,.,16,.,TRBJ1-5,TGTGCCAGCAGCTTAAGGGTGGGACAAAAAAATCAGCCCCAGCATTTT,CASSLRVGQKNQPQHF
TRBV29-1,TRBD2,15,.,TRBJ2-1,TGCAGCGTTGATCGCCTAGCGGGACTCAACAATGAGCAGTTCTTC,CSVDRLAGLNNEQFF
TRBV9,.,15,.,TRBJ1-3,TGTGCCAGCAGCGTAGCTCCGGGGACTGGAAACACCATATATTTT,CASSVAPGTGNTIYF
TRBV10-3,TRBD1,14,once,TRBJ2-2,TGTGCCCTCCGGGGAGGACAGGGCACCGGGGAGCTGTTTTTT,CALRGGQGTGELFF
TRBV4-2,TRBD1,15,.,TRBJ2-3,TGTGCCAGCAGCCGCCCGGGACAGGGCACAGATACGCAGTATTTT,CASSRPGQGTDTQYF
TRBV5-1,.,14,.,TRBJ1-1,TGCGCCAGCAGCAGATCCGGGACTAACACTGAAGCTTTCTTT,CASSRSGTNTEAFF
TRBV4-1,.,13,.,TRBJ2-3,TGCGCCAGCAGCCAAGCGGTGGGCTATACGCAGTATTTT,CASSQAVGYTQYF
TRBV7-2,.,12,.,TRBJ2-3,TGTGCCAGCAGCTTCCTACTTCATCCGCAGTATTTT,CASSFLLHPQYF
TRBV2,TRBD1,15,few,TRBJ1-2,TGTGCCAGCAGTGATACAGGGGAGGAGGGGTATGGCTACACCTTC,CASSDTGEEGYGYTF
TRBV7-3,TRBD2,13,.,TRBJ2-1,TGTGCCAGCGGGACTAGCGGATCCAATGAGCAGTTCTTC,CASGTSGSNEQFF
TRBV2,TRBD1,14,.,TRBJ2-7,TGTGCCAGCAGGGAGACAGGGAACCTCTACGAGCAGTACTTC,CASRETGNLYEQYF
TRBV28,TRBD2,16,.,TRBJ2-1,TGTGCCAGCAGTTTATGGGGACTAGCGGGAGTCGGTGAGCAGTTCTTC,CASSLWGLAGVGEQFF
TRBV9,.,15,once,TRBJ2-6,TGTGCCAGCAGCAAAGAAGGATCTGGGGCCAACGTCCTGACTTTC,CASSKEGSGANVLTF
TRBV6-1,TRBD2,17,.,TRBJ2-1,TGTGCCAGCAGTGATTTTGCGGGGGGGCCGGCCTACAATGAGCAGTTCTTC,CASSDFAGGPAYNEQFF
TRBV28,.,16,.,TRBJ2-7,TGTGCCAGCAGTTGGGCGGAGGGGGGCGCTTCCTACGAGCAGTACTTC,CASSWAEGGASYEQYF
TRBV28,.,15,.,TRBJ2-7,TGTGCCAGCAGCTTAGGGACCTCTGTCTCCTACGAGCAGTACTTC,CASSLGTSVSYEQYF
TRBV4-1,TRBD1,17,.,TRBJ1-2,TGCGCCAGCAGCCAACCTTTACGCCGGGACAGGGGCTATGGCTACACCTTC,CASSQPLRRDRGYGYTF
TRBV6-1,TRBD2,14,few,TRBJ2-7,TGTGCCACGGATGCTAGCGGAGTTTCCTACGAGCAGTACTTC,CATDASGVSYEQYF
TRBV11-2,.,12,.,TRBJ2-3,TGTGCCAGCAGCTTCGGCACAGATACGCAGTATTTT,CASSFGTDTQYF
TRBV7-9,.,13,once,TRBJ2-7,TGTGCCAGCAGCTCATACAGGGAACCCGAGCAGTACTTC,CASSSYREPEQYF
TRBV5-8,.,13,.,TRBJ1-5,TGTGCCAGCAGCTGGGGGGAGGAGCAGCCCCAGCATTTT,CASSWGEEQPQHF
TRBV4-2,TRBD1,14,.,TRBJ1-2,TGTGCCAGCGCCAGGGACAGGGTAAACTATGGCTACACCTTC,CASARDRVNYGYTF
TRBV19,.,15,.,TRBJ1-5,TGTGCCAGTAGTATCGGGCAGGCAAGCAATCAGCCCCAGCATTTT,CASSIGQASNQPQHF
TRBV6-8,.,16,.,TRBJ1-1,TGTGCCAGCAGTTACCCCCGACAGATCTTTGGGACTGAAGCTTTCTTT,CASSYPRQIFGTEAFF
TRBV29-1,.,11,.,TRBJ2-7,TGCAGCGTTGAAGCTACCGACGAGCAGTACTTC,CSVEATDEQYF
TRBV12-5,.,16,.,TRBJ2-7,TGTGCTAGTGGTTTGGTACTCGGACAAACGCGCTACGAGCAGTACTTC,CASGLVLGQTRYEQYF
TRBV5-1,.,16,.,TRBJ2-1,TGCGCCAGCAATGACCCCAGCGGCAACTCCTACAATGAGCAGTTCTTC,CASNDPSGNSYNEQFF
TRBV6-5,.,14,.,TRBJ2-7,TGTGCCAGCAGTTACTCGGGCAAGACAATCGAGCAGTACTTC,CASSYSGKTIEQYF
TRBV27,.,14,few,TRBJ2-3,TGTGCCAGCAGTTTTTACTCGGGCGCAGATACGCAGTATTTT,CASSFYSGADTQYF